Here is one T cell receptor beta chain with its context. Its specificity is unknown. A universal primer site came from template switching; cDNA carried unique molecular identifiers. TCRdb passed the 5' RACE reads through MiXCR, listing each CDR3 protein once. The table has about 1.7 million distinct CDR3 sequences, 25% to 35% seen once. This sample is part of a study of identical twins. The CDR3 extends over 15 amino acids. V was pared by 5 bases and J by 2 bases, with 10 bases of the junction left unmatched. CDR1 DFQATT and CDR2 SNEGSKA come from the germline V gene (reference sequence). Study-wide results and caveats: Models predicted too little out-of-frame TCR alpha sharing in monozygotic twins.

Material: cord blood. J is TRBJ2-7 and V is TRBV20-1, with 9 bases that match TRBD1. This clonotype originated in a newborn girl in good health. The CDR3, as DNA: TGCAGTGCTTCCCCACCGGACAGGGGACCCTACGAGCAGTACTTC. Amino acids: CSASPPDRGPYEQYF.